Listed below are T cell receptor beta chains from one sample, sequenced in a study of blood T cells in healthy people across ages. MiXCR, applied by TCRdb to the 5' RACE reads, yields one record per CDR3 protein. Of some 1.6 million distinct CDR3 sequences in the sample, almost 35% were seen once. The material sequenced was blood. The receptor source for this set is a woman in her thirties in good health. The CDR3 runs from the conserved cysteine through the conserved F or W. The D gene is left open where the match is weak. The size field is filled for only some rows; it gives once, few, many or a size class.

clone size	D gene	J gene	V gene	CDR3 protein	CDR3 DNA
few	TRBD2	TRBJ2-1	TRBV2	CATTERAGREQFF	TGTGCCACCACCGAGAGAGCGGGACGCGAGCAGTTCTTC
.	TRBD2	TRBJ2-7	TRBV11-1	CASSSGLAGVGNEQYF	TGTGCCAGCAGCTCGGGACTAGCGGGAGTCGGCAACGAGCAGTACTTC
.	TRBD2	TRBJ2-1	TRBV3-1	CASRRLAGGIDEQFF	TGTGCCAGCAGACGATTAGCGGGAGGGATCGATGAGCAGTTCTTC
.	TRBD1	TRBJ1-2	TRBV28	CASTLDRVYGYTF	TGTGCCAGCACTCTGGACAGGGTATATGGCTACACCTTC
many	TRBD1	TRBJ2-7	TRBV20-1	CSADGTGGDYEQYF	TGCAGTGCAGATGGGACAGGGGGTGACTACGAGCAGTACTTC
.	.	TRBJ1-6	TRBV11-2	CASSPQPTNSPLHF	TGTGCCAGCAGCCCGCAGCCCACTAATTCACCCCTCCACTTT
.	.	TRBJ2-1	TRBV5-6	CASSSFQSSYNEQFF	TGTGCCAGCAGCTCGTTCCAGAGCTCCTACAATGAGCAGTTCTTC
many	TRBD2	TRBJ2-5	TRBV10-2	CASMQLAGGPETQYF	TGCGCCAGCATGCAACTAGCGGGGGGGCCGGAGACCCAGTACTTC
.	.	TRBJ1-4	TRBV27	CASSFDSNEKLFF	TGTGCCAGCAGTTTCGACTCGAATGAAAAACTGTTTTTT
few	.	TRBJ2-1	TRBV10-3	CTIRGDEGNEQFF	TGTACCATCAGGGGGGACGAGGGAAATGAGCAGTTCTTC
few	.	TRBJ1-5	TRBV6-4	CGSSETGTNQPRHF	TGTGGCAGCAGTGAAACAGGTACTAATCAGCCCCGGCATTTT
.	.	TRBJ2-5	TRBV7-9	CASSELTGLETQYF	TGTGCCAGCAGCGAACTAACAGGGTTGGAGACCCAGTACTTC
few	TRBD1	TRBJ2-7	TRBV20-1	CSARDWNRGLHEQYF	TGCAGTGCTAGAGACTGGAACAGGGGTCTTCACGAGCAGTACTTC
once	TRBD1	TRBJ2-3	TRBV3-1	CASSNRGREADTLYF	TGTGCCAGCAGCAACAGGGGGCGAGAAGCAGATACGCTGTATTTT